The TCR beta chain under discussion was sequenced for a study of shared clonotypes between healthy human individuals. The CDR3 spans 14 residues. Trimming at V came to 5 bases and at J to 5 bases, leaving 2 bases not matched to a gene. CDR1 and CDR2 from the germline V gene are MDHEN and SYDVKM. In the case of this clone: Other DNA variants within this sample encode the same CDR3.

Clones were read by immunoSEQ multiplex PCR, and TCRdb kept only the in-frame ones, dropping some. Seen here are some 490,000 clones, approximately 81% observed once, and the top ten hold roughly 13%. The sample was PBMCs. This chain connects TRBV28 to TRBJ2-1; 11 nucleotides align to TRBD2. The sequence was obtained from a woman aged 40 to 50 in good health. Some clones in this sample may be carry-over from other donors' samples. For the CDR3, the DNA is TGTGCCAGCAGTGGGACTAGCGGTCACAATGAGCAGTTCTTC. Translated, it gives CASSGTSGHNEQFF.